A selection of T cell receptor beta chains follows, all from one sample in a study of blood T cell repertoires in COVID-19. The data were produced by immunoSEQ multiplex PCR, yet TCRdb's version contains in-frame clones alone and is incomplete. Among about 180,000 clones listed, more than 85% were seen once. Sequencing used peripheral blood. The source is a woman in her thirties with active or convalescent COVID-19. The CDR3 runs from the conserved cysteine through the conserved F or W.

j_call v_call cdr3_aa
TRBJ2-7 TRBV4-1 CASSRGSSSYEQYF
TRBJ1-5 TRBV27 CASSFRAPYSNQPQHF
TRBJ1-1 TRBV5-6 CASSLAGNTEAFF
TRBJ1-3 TRBV10-3 CAISDPGSLFGNTIYF
TRBJ1-4 TRBV6-5 CASRGRDSSNEKLFF
TRBJ1-2 TRBV27 CASSNRDRTHINYGYTF
TRBJ2-7 TRBV18 CASSLGTSGAEQYF
TRBJ1-5 TRBV18 CASSPPPRQGALIESNQPQHF
TRBJ1-1 TRBV28 CASSFWGEAFF
TRBJ1-2 TRBV19 CASSPGTVGTGYTF
TRBJ2-1 TRBV9 CASSVWAGGRDEQFF
TRBJ1-2 TRBV2 CASSEARGGRGGYTF
TRBJ1-1 TRBV18 CASSPSSTGLSEAFF
TRBJ2-1 TRBV7-6 CASSLTRQTNEQFF
TRBJ1-1 TRBV27 CASSAHRGQGGTEAFF
TRBJ1-2 TRBV7-2 CASSLALGHPVGGTNYGYTF
TRBJ1-4 TRBV19 CATPIATNEKLFF
TRBJ2-2 TRBV29-1 CSVPGQMAGELFF
TRBJ1-3 TRBV10-1 CASSESRAGSSGNTIYF
TRBJ2-2 TRBV18 CASSEGTGRDTGELFF
TRBJ1-4 TRBV4-1 CASSQAWDRVGEKLFF
TRBJ2-7 TRBV27 CASSLSLGVQYF
TRBJ2-1 TRBV5-1 CASSSSGRESYNEQFF
TRBJ1-1 TRBV19 CASSRGVQGTEAFF
TRBJ1-5 TRBV4-1 CASSQDAGGNQPQHF
TRBJ2-5 TRBV11-3 CASSLIAGTQETQYF
TRBJ2-7 TRBV3-1/TRBV3-2 CASSLTGLTKVEQYF
TRBJ1-2 TRBV14 CASSQASYGYTF
TRBJ2-1 TRBV9 CASSVASSGGARQFF
TRBJ1-1 TRBV5-4 CASSRGSWGTEAFF
TRBJ2-2 TRBV7-9 CASSSTGELFF
TRBJ2-7 TRBV6-5 CASSRDRGPWNEQYF
TRBJ2-3 TRBV9 CASSVEGQNTDTQYF
TRBJ1-5 TRBV4-1 CASSPFDSANQPQHF
TRBJ1-1 TRBV2 CASSPGFTEAFF
TRBJ2-2 TRBV27 CASSQGRGANTGELFF
TRBJ2-2 TRBV12-3/TRBV12-4 CASGKGGTGELFF
TRBJ2-7 TRBV2 CASTRRGQSIDEQYF
TRBJ1-1 TRBV19 CASSINPTGSEAFF
TRBJ2-5 TRBV4-2 CASSQLGLAGGLRGIKGETQYF
TRBJ1-1 TRBV24-1 CATSETTVGIGAFF
TRBJ1-6 TRBV19 CASSGETYNSPLHF
TRBJ1-1 TRBV19 CASSMWDRGRAFF
TRBJ2-5 TRBV2 CASRRDQETQYF
TRBJ1-1 TRBV12-3/TRBV12-4 CASSFLGQAFF
TRBJ1-1 TRBV19 CASSIGGSEAFF
TRBJ2-1 TRBV6-1 CASSEGRLAGAYNEQFF
TRBJ2-3 TRBV18 CASSPQSSGTDTQYF
TRBJ1-5 TRBV3-1/TRBV3-2 CASSQEPGPQHF
TRBJ1-5 TRBV19 CASSISYQPQHF
TRBJ1-4 TRBV29-1 CSVAAGGLDEKLFF